This T cell receptor beta chain appears in the sequencing data of a study of T cells in Graves' hyperthyroidism and ophthalmopathy. TCR beta CDR3 regions were amplified from RNA. The TCR CDR3 first-round RT-PCR relied on the HTBI primer set. TCRdb itself ran the multiplex PCR reads through MiXCR, one entry per CDR3 protein. This sample has some 300,000 distinct CDR3 sequences, with 13% found just once. Findings and limits, study-wide: Ophthalmopathy was distinguished from stable hyperthyroidism by 13 V-J signatures.

The table lists this clonotype with many counts. The antigen remains unidentified. The V gene end was trimmed by 0 bases and the J gene end by 2 bases; junction bases not matched to a gene: 8. Germline V gene lookup returns CDR1 DFQATT and CDR2 SNEGSKA (reference sequence). The CDR3 length is 17 residues. Hyperthyroidism patients were newly diagnosed, had disease duration under 2 months, and were aged 18 to 65 years. The genes are TRBV20-1 and TRBJ2-3, with 10 bases that match TRBD2. The sequence was obtained from a woman aged 30 to 39 with Graves' hyperthyroidism that later progressed to Graves' ophthalmopathy. The sequenced sample was blood. The CDR3 protein is CSARDSSGRSHTDTQYF. In DNA form, the CDR3 reads TGCAGTGCTAGAGATTCTAGCGGGAGAAGCCACACAGATACGCAGTATTTT.